This TCR beta chain was documented in a study of vaccination effects on CD4 cells after COVID-19. Study details: Post-vaccine specimens arrived a median 72 days past the second dose. Findings and limits, study-wide: Marked contraction was observed in infection-induced and vaccine-induced clones late after vaccination.

As regards this clone: Its target is unknown.

Between the trimmed V and J ends, which lost 2 bases and 3 bases, there was a span of 11 bases. Per the germline V gene, CDR1 is MNHNS and CDR2 is SASEGT. This CDR3 region has 15 residues. Antigen-specific CD4+ T cell clonotypes were called by their expansion after viral peptide-pool culture in ViraFEST. At the end of around eleven days of culture, CD4+ T cells were isolated. Participants were given two doses of BNT162b2 or mRNA-1273 vaccine. Half the medium was swapped for IL-2 medium on days 3 and 7. Sequencing used immunoSEQ multiplex PCR; TCRdb keeps in-frame clones, though not all of them. Of 25,000 to 35,000 clones listed, roughly 71% were seen once; the top ten hold about 10%.

The chain recombines TRBV6-1 with TRBJ1-5; tentative D call: TRBD1 (5 bases). This clonotype was sampled from a human donor who received a COVID-19 vaccine. The starting material was CD4+ T cells from PBMCs cultured with HCoV-NL63 spike peptides, obtained after COVID-19 vaccination. The CDR3 DNA follows: TGTGCCAGCAGTGAACAGGGAGGGACCAATCAGCCCCAGCATTTT. This gives the protein CASSEQGGTNQPQHF.